The 17 T cell receptor beta chains presented below share a single source sample, sequenced in a study of T cell responses to AZD1222 COVID-19 vaccine (dated by TCRdb to the early 2020s). Libraries came from the immunoSEQ multiplex PCR assay. Not all clones reach the TCRdb copy of this immuneACCESS table, which keeps in-frame sequences only. Checked studies attribute under half of the gap to unresolved V genes and leave the rest unexplained. This sample holds tens of thousands of clones; around nine tenths were observed only once. The top ten clonotypes cover 11% of the sample. The time point label on this specimen signifies: about 28 days (+/-7) after the second vaccine dose. The specimen was peripheral blood, collected 28 days after the second AZD1222 dose. The receptors here all came from an adult who received the AZD1222 COVID-19 vaccine.

This rearrangement joins TRBV6-2 or TRBV6-3 to TRBJ1-2, with D possibly TRBD1 on 6 matching bases. The CDR3 contains 17 residues. Trimming shortened V by 5 bases and J by 4 bases, and 23 bases separated the two germline ends. The germline gives CDR1 MNHEY, CDR2 SVGEGT. The CDR3 DNA reads as TGTGCCAGCAGTATACGGCCTTGGGGGGACACCCTCTATGGCTACACCTTC. Translation gives CASSIRPWGDTLYGYTF.

The genes are TRBV29-1 and TRBJ1-2; no clear D. Per germline, CDR1 SQVTM and CDR2 ANQGSEA. The CDR3 sequence is 12 residues long. The V and J ends lost 3 bases and 0 bases respectively, with 5 bases between them. CDR3 bases: TGCAGCGTTGACGACTCTAACTATGGCTACACCTTC. Protein sequence: CSVDDSNYGYTF.

The chain has TRBV6-1 and TRBJ2-1; 11 bases are shared with TRBD2. The CDR3 is made up of 15 amino acids. The V segment lost 2 bases and the J segment 8 bases; nucleotides outside the gene matches: 5. Germline V gives CDR1 MNHNS, CDR2 SASEGT. The CDR3 spells CASSELSGGADEQFF. The DNA for the CDR3 is TGTGCCAGCAGTGAACTTAGCGGGGGGGCTGATGAGCAGTTCTTC.

This chain links TRBV5-1 with TRBJ1-4; TRBD1 aligns across 7 bases. The CDR3 is 15 amino acids. From germline, CDR1 is SGHRS and CDR2 YFSETQ. Trimming removed 0 bases from V and 4 bases from J; junction bases left unmatched: 3. The chain's CDR3 is CASSLVGQSNEKLFF. In DNA form, the CDR3 reads TGCGCCAGCAGCTTGGTGGGACAGAGTAATGAAAAACTGTTTTTT.

This sequence joins TRBV2 and TRBJ2-7; D call uncertain. The V end was cut by 3 bases, the J end by 5 bases, with 8 bases between. The CDR3 has 12 residues. The germline gives CDR1 SNHLY, CDR2 FYNNEI. The CDR3: CASSDVGNEQYF. Here the CDR3 DNA reads TGTGCCAGCAGTGACGTAGGGAACGAGCAGTACTTC.

V usage is TRBV3-1 (or the pseudogene TRBV3-2) and J usage is TRBJ1-3; the D is unclear. The V gene's germline CDR1 is LGHDT and CDR2 YNNKEL (reference sequence). This CDR3 is 12 amino acids long. The germline V and J ends were trimmed by 4 bases and 4 bases, with 5 bases remaining between them. CDR3 in DNA: TGTGCCAGCAGCCGCCGGGGAAACACCATATATTTT. Translation: CASSRRGNTIYF.

This chain links TRBV25-1 with TRBJ1-4, with TRBD1 matching 9 bases. Trimming cost V 1 base and J 10 bases; bases outside gene matches: 7. The CDR3 sequence is 15 residues long. From germline, CDR1 is MGHDK and CDR2 SYGVNS. In DNA form, the CDR3 reads TGTGCCAGCAGTGAATTGGGGGACAGGGCCCCAAAACTGTTTTTT. Translated: CASSELGDRAPKLFF. Full variable domain (rest looked up from reference TRBV25-1 and TRBJ1-4): EADIYQTPRYLVIGTGKKITLECSQTMGHDKMYWYQQDPGMELHLIHYSYGVNSTEKGDLSSESTVSRIRTEHFPLTLESARPSHTSQYLCASSELGDRAPKLFFGSGTQLSVL.

This clone showed up just once. This chain links TRBV4-3 with TRBJ2-2; D is possibly TRBD2 (5 bases). Between the trimmed V and J ends, which lost 0 bases and 0 bases, there was a span of 8 bases. The CDR3 loop spans 16 amino acids. The germline V gene has CDR1 LGHNA and CDR2 YSLEER. Here the CDR3 reads CASSQESGSNTGELFF. DNA for the CDR3: TGCGCCAGCAGCCAAGAAAGCGGCTCGAACACCGGGGAGCTGTTTTTT.

This clone appeared once. V is TRBV7-3 and J is TRBJ2-3; 9 nucleotides align to TRBD2. CDR1 and CDR2 from the germline V gene are SGHTA and FQGTGA. With 4 bases clipped from V and 1 base from J, the junction kept 6 bases outside the gene matches. The CDR3 runs 16 residues. CDR3 protein: CASSSTSGDGTDTQYF. The CDR3 nucleotides are TGTGCCAGCAGCTCGACTAGCGGAGATGGCACAGATACGCAGTATTTT.

This chain joins TRBV11-2 and TRBJ2-3; perhaps TRBD1 as D (6 bases). Germline-derived CDR1 and CDR2 are SGHAT and FQNNGV. The CDR3 consists of 14 residues. Trimming removed 3 bases at V and 5 bases at J, with 12 bases between. The CDR3 nucleotides are TGTGCCAGCAGCTTGGCCACAGGGATAGATACGCAGTATTTT. As protein: CASSLATGIDTQYF.

V usage is TRBV10-3 and J usage is TRBJ1-1; perhaps TRBD1 as D (5 bases). CDR3 length: 15 residues. Germline V CDR1 and CDR2: ENHRY, SYGVKD. Trimming took 2 bases from V and 6 from J, leaving 16 bases between them. CDR3 amino acids: CAISEEDGGIPEAFF. For the CDR3, the DNA is TGTGCCATCAGTGAGGAGGACGGGGGGATCCCTGAAGCTTTCTTT.

This clone has just a few counts. The V call is TRBV7-9, the J call TRBJ1-4, with D tentatively TRBD1 (5 bases). The CDR3 has 14 residues. V gave up 7 bases and J gave up 5 bases, with 14 bases separating them. CDR1 SEHNR and CDR2 FQNEAQ come from the germline V gene (reference sequence). DNA of the CDR3: TGTGCCAGCACCCATTCAGGGTCCAATGAAAAACTGTTTTTT. Protein sequence: CASTHSGSNEKLFF.

V usage is TRBV6-1 and J usage is TRBJ2-7; 8 positions agree with TRBD1. This CDR3 is 15 amino acids long. Trimming cost V 3 bases and J 0 bases; bases outside gene matches: 4. The germline CDR1 and CDR2 sequences are MNHNS and SASEGT. This chain's CDR3 is CASSETQGASYEQYF. In DNA form, the CDR3 reads TGTGCCAGCAGTGAGACCCAGGGGGCCTCCTACGAGCAGTACTTC.

The chain combines TRBV5-1 with TRBJ1-5; TRBD1 is a possible D gene (5 bases). The CDR3 sequence is 14 residues long. Trimming took off 4 bases at V and 7 bases at J, with 15 bases between the two ends. Germline CDR1 and CDR2: SGHRS and YFSETQ. Written as DNA, the CDR3 is TGCGCCAGCAGCCCTCAGGGAACGCAACAGCCCCAGCATTTT. Its translation: CASSPQGTQQPQHF.

This chain joins TRBV14 and TRBJ1-2; D gene ambiguous. The V gene lost 1 base and the J gene lost 5 bases, with 8 bases spanning the gap. This CDR3 comprises 13 residues. Germline CDR1 SGHDN, CDR2 FVKESK. The CDR3 loop is CASSQGFGYGYTF. The DNA of the CDR3 is TGTGCCAGCAGCCAAGGGTTTGGGTATGGCTACACCTTC. Full variable domain (rest looked up from reference TRBV14 and TRBJ1-2): EAGVTQFPSHSVIEKGQTVTLRCDPISGHDNLYWYRRVMGKEIKFLLHFVKESKQDESGMPNNRFLAERTGGTYSTLKVQPAELEDSGVYFCASSQGFGYGYTFGSGTRLTVV.

The CDR3 DNA is TGTGCCAGTAGGGTGGACAGGATGAACACTGAAGCTTTCTTT. The encoded protein is CASRVDRMNTEAFF. The V call is TRBV19, the J call TRBJ1-1; 7 bases map to TRBD1. Germline loops: CDR1 LNHDA, CDR2 SQIVND (reference sequence). Trimming removed 6 bases from V and 0 bases from J; junction bases left unmatched: 4. The CDR3 runs to 14 residues.

The V and J genes are TRBV6-4 and TRBJ1-5; TRBD1 is a possible D gene (6 bases). There are 15 residues in the CDR3. Germline V gene data show CDR1 as MRHNA and CDR2 as SNTAGT. Trimming left V 5 bases short and J 2 bases short, with 13 bases between. The CDR3 sequence: CASSPGALGNQPQHF. The CDR3 DNA sequence: TGTGCCAGCAGTCCAGGGGCTTTAGGCAATCAGCCCCAGCATTTT.